The 29 T cell receptor beta chains below all came from one sample that was sequenced in a study of vaccination and CD4 T cells after COVID-19. These TCRs are of unknown antigen specificity. The Oncomine TCR Beta short-read assay generated sequence data from the DNA of cultured CD4+ T cells. Each CDR3 protein is one row after TCRdb ran MiXCR on the PCR reads. The sample comprises approximately 13,000 distinct CDR3 sequences, 51% of which are singletons, and roughly 10% rests with the top ten. Treatment defined: approximately 9-day PBMC culture with coronavirus spike peptide pools or control peptides (ViraFEST assay). The sample comprised CD4+ T cells from blood, cultured in vitro. These receptors all come from a human donor who had recovered from COVID-19.

The V call is TRBV6-2 or TRBV6-3, the J call TRBJ1-2; D unresolved. Trimming removed 4 bases at V and 8 bases at J, with 11 bases between. The CDR3 has 12 residues. Germline V gives CDR1 MNHEY, CDR2 SVGEGT. CDR3 bases: TGTGCCAGCAGTTTAGAGTGGATGGGCTACACCTTC. It translates to CASSLEWMGYTF.

This chain links TRBV6-5 with TRBJ2-7; no reliable D call. The ends were cut back, 2 bases at V and 4 bases at J, with 3 bases in the middle. This CDR3 contains 11 residues. Germline CDR1 and CDR2: MNHEY and SVGAGI. The CDR3 loop reads CASSYRYEQYF. Here the CDR3 DNA reads TGTGCCAGCAGTTACAGATACGAGCAGTACTTC.

This chain joins TRBV28 and TRBJ1-3; D is possibly TRBD1 (5 bases). Between the trimmed V and J ends, which lost 3 bases and 0 bases, there was a span of 9 bases. This CDR3 is built from 15 residues. Per germline, CDR1 MDHEN and CDR2 SYDVKM. The CDR3 sequence: CASSFGGGSGNTIYF. In nucleotides, the CDR3 is TGTGCCAGCAGTTTCGGGGGGGGCTCTGGAAACACCATATATTTT.

This clonotype was counted a few times. The J gene is TRBJ2-1, the V gene TRBV20-1; tentatively, D is TRBD1 (5 bases). Trimming removed 2 bases at V and 2 bases at J, with 16 bases between. The germline V gene encodes CDR1 DFQATT and CDR2 SNEGSKA (reference sequence). This CDR3 region has 16 residues. The CDR3 DNA reads as TGCAGTGCTAGATCGCGTGGGGCAGGAACCTACAATGAGCAGTTCTTC. The encoded protein is CSARSRGAGTYNEQFF.

The chain links TRBV5-4 to TRBJ2-3; the match to TRBD1 covers 7 bases. The CDR3 extends over 15 amino acids. The germline CDR1 and CDR2 sequences are SGHNT and YYREEE (reference sequence). Trimming cost V 2 bases and J 2 bases; bases outside gene matches: 5. The CDR3 is CASSFWDRYTDTQYF. The DNA for the CDR3 is TGTGCCAGCAGCTTCTGGGACAGATACACAGATACGCAGTATTTT.

This clonotype was counted a few times. This rearrangement joins TRBV15 to TRBJ1-6; no clear D. The CDR3 has 14 residues. The germline CDR1 and CDR2 sequences are LNHNV and YYDKDF (reference sequence). V was trimmed by 1 base and J by 8 bases, leaving 9 bases between them. The CDR3 protein is CATSRGSGDSPLHF. CDR3 nucleotide sequence: TGTGCCACCAGCAGAGGAAGTGGGGATTCACCCCTCCACTTT. The variable domain in full, with the rest retrieved from reference TRBV15 and TRBJ1-6, is DAMVIQNPRYQVTQFGKPVTLSCSQTLNHNVMYWYQQKSSQAPKLLFHYYDKDFNNEADTPDNFQSRRPNTSFCFLDIRSPGLGDTAMYLCATSRGSGDSPLHFGNGTRLTVT.

This clonotype was picked up a small number of times. The CDR3 DNA follows: TGTGCCAGTAGTATCCCAGGACAGGCCGCGTATGGCTACACCTTC. Translating it yields CASSIPGQAAYGYTF. This chain connects TRBV19 to TRBJ1-2, with 7 bases lining up with TRBD1. The germline gives CDR1 LNHDA, CDR2 SQIVND (reference sequence). V was clipped by 3 bases and J by 5 bases; unmatched bases: 9. The CDR3 sequence is 15 residues long.

This chain links TRBV5-4 with TRBJ2-1; the match to TRBD2 covers 10 bases. The CDR3 sequence is 16 residues long. With V trimmed by 0 bases and J by 8 bases, 8 bases remained unmatched. Germline V gene data show CDR1 as SGHNT and CDR2 as YYREEE (reference sequence). CDR3 coding DNA: TGTGCCAGCAGCTTGGCTAGGCTAGCGGGAGCCGATGAGCAGTTCTTC. Translating it yields CASSLARLAGADEQFF.

Here the CDR3 DNA reads TGTGCCTGGAGTGGACAGTACACTGAAGCTTTCTTT. This codes for CAWSGQYTEAFF. The chain combines TRBV30 with TRBJ1-1, with D possibly matching TRBD1 (5 bases). Germline assignment: CDR1 GTSNPN and CDR2 SVGIG (reference sequence). The CDR3 is made up of 12 amino acids. The ends were cut back, 1 base at V and 3 bases at J, with 6 bases in the middle.

The chain is built from TRBV11-2 and TRBJ2-1; the D gene is possibly TRBD1 (5 bases). In germline, CDR1 is SGHAT, CDR2 FQNNGV. The V end was cut by 5 bases, the J end by 10 bases, with 15 bases between. The CDR3 loop spans 13 amino acids. The CDR3 loop is CASSRIGNREQFF. DNA for the CDR3: TGTGCCAGCAGCCGGATTGGGAACAGGGAGCAGTTCTTC.

This chain uses TRBV5-6 with TRBJ2-5, with no clear D. With 5 bases removed from V and 5 bases from J, the gap between germline ends came to 7 bases. The CDR3 totals 11 residues. CDR1 SGHDT and CDR2 YYEEEE come from the germline V gene. CDR3 in DNA: TGTGCCAGCAGTACGAGTGAGACCCAGTACTTC. The encoded protein is CASSTSETQYF.

The chain carries TRBV7-2 and TRBJ2-3, with D unresolved. V gave up 4 bases and J gave up 4 bases, with 6 bases separating them. The CDR3 covers 12 residues. Germline CDR1 and CDR2: SGHTA and FQGNSA. The CDR3 coding sequence is TGTGCCAGCAGCTCGAACTCAGATACGCAGTATTTT. It specifies CASSSNSDTQYF.

This clonotype was recorded a few times. The CDR3 sequence is CASSPGRTNNSPLHF. CDR3 DNA sequence: TGTGCCAGCAGCCCGGGACGAACGAATAATTCACCCCTCCACTTT. V gene TRBV2 combines with J gene TRBJ1-6; perhaps TRBD1 as D (5 bases). V lost 6 bases to trimming and J lost 5 bases, with 14 bases between them. Germline CDR1 is SNHLY and CDR2 is FYNNEI. The CDR3 has 15 residues.

Within the sample, this clonotype is medium-sized (0.01 to 0.1%). This chain connects TRBV10-3 to TRBJ1-4; no clear D gene. Germline CDR1 ENHRY, CDR2 SYGVKD. CDR3 length equals 12 residues. V was pared by 3 bases and J by 11 bases, with 10 bases between. CDR3 sequence reads: CAISEEGTKLFF. The CDR3 DNA sequence: TGTGCCATCAGTGAAGAGGGTACGAAACTGTTTTTT.

The chain is built from TRBV28 and TRBJ1-4; no definite D call. The germline gives CDR1 MDHEN, CDR2 SYDVKM. CDR3 length equals 16 residues. The ends were cut back, 3 bases at V and 4 bases at J, with 15 bases in the middle. The CDR3 DNA reads TGTGCCAGCAGTTTGGGCCTTACCGCGGGTAATGAAAAACTGTTTTTT. It specifies CASSLGLTAGNEKLFF.

CDR3 DNA: TGTGCCAGCAGTTTCGTCGCAGGGGGAGCCTACAATGAGCAGTTCTTC. As protein: CASSFVAGGAYNEQFF. The genes are TRBV27 and TRBJ2-1; the match to TRBD1 covers 7 bases. Germline V CDR1 and CDR2: MNHEY, SMNVEV (reference sequence). V shed 3 bases and J 2 bases; nucleotides not matched to a gene: 7. This CDR3 spans 16 amino acids.

The chain uses TRBV28 and TRBJ2-5; no reliable D call. The CDR3 covers 15 residues. V was pared by 5 bases and J by 7 bases, with 20 bases between. Germline V CDR1 and CDR2: MDHEN, SYDVKM. CDR3 bases: TGTGCCAGCAGTCCCCGCCGTTTAGCCGGCAGGACCCAGTACTTC. As protein: CASSPRRLAGRTQYF.

The chain uses TRBV6-2 or TRBV6-3 and TRBJ1-5; 9 nucleotides match TRBD1. The germline V gene encodes CDR1 MNHEY and CDR2 SVGEGT. The CDR3 consists of 19 residues. V was pared by 0 bases and J by 7 bases, with 16 bases of the junction left unmatched. CDR3 amino acids: CASSYSVFVGDRARQPQHF. CDR3 in DNA: TGTGCCAGCAGTTACTCGGTCTTCGTAGGGGACAGGGCTCGGCAGCCCCAGCATTTT.

The chain joins TRBV5-5 to TRBJ2-7, with 7 positions matching TRBD1. With V trimmed by 2 bases and J by 2 bases, 10 bases remained unmatched. There are 16 residues in the CDR3. CDR1 and CDR2 from the germline V gene are SGHKS and YYEKEE (reference sequence). As DNA, the CDR3 is TGTGCCAGCAGCTTCCTCCCGGGACAGAGGACCTACGAGCAGTACTTC. Translated: CASSFLPGQRTYEQYF.

The chain links TRBV7-9 to TRBJ2-3; D may correspond to TRBD1 or TRBD2 (5 bases each). Trimming shortened V by 8 bases and J by 4 bases, and 13 bases separated the two germline ends. The CDR3 is 13 residues long. Germline V gene sequence: CDR1 SEHNR, CDR2 FQNEAQ (reference sequence). CDR3 amino acids: CASSAVGADTQYF. In nucleotides, the CDR3 is TGTGCCAGCTCCGCGGTGGGGGCAGATACGCAGTATTTT.

V and J are TRBV20-1 and TRBJ2-1; 8 nucleotides match TRBD2. CDR1 and CDR2 (germline): DFQATT, SNEGSKA (reference sequence). The V segment lost 8 bases and the J segment 3 bases; nucleotides outside the gene matches: 6. The CDR3 contains 13 residues. Here the CDR3 DNA reads TGCAGTTCCCTTAGCGGGAACTACAATGAGCAGTTCTTC. Encoded protein: CSSLSGNYNEQFF.

This chain uses TRBV7-8 with TRBJ2-7; D unclear. In germline, CDR1 is SGHVS, CDR2 FQNEAQ. This CDR3 comprises 11 residues. V lost 2 bases, J lost 2 bases, and 1 base lay in between. The DNA for the CDR3 is TGTGCCAGCAGCTTAACCTACGAGCAGTACTTC. Translated: CASSLTYEQYF.

The chain is built from TRBV3-1 and TRBJ2-5; 9 bases fit TRBD1. Per the germline V gene, CDR1 is LGHDT and CDR2 is YNNKEL (reference sequence). This CDR3 has 14 amino acids. Germline trimming cut 3 bases from V and 5 bases from J; bases unmatched to any gene: 4. Here the CDR3 DNA reads TGTGCCAGCAGCCATTACAGGGGGCTTGAGACCCAGTACTTC. Its protein is CASSHYRGLETQYF.

The V gene is TRBV10-3, the J gene TRBJ1-2; D unclear. CDR1 and CDR2 from the germline V gene are ENHRY and SYGVKD. This CDR3 is 12 amino acids long. V was pared by 2 bases and J by 1 base, with 2 bases between. This chain's CDR3 is CAISEGNYGYTF. As DNA, the CDR3 is TGTGCCATCAGTGAGGGTAACTATGGCTACACCTTC.

This chain uses TRBV11-2 with TRBJ2-5; 8 nucleotides line up with TRBD2. The CDR3 spans 15 residues. Germline lookup yields CDR1 SGHAT and CDR2 FQNNGV. V shed 5 bases and J 1 base; nucleotides not matched to a gene: 6. The CDR3 DNA follows: TGTGCCAGCAGCACCTTTCTAGCGGGCCAAGAGACCCAGTACTTC. It is translated as CASSTFLAGQETQYF.

This clonotype showed up just a few times. The rearrangement uses TRBV7-8 and TRBJ2-5, with 12 bases aligning to TRBD2. The CDR3 spans 15 residues. CDR1 is SGHVS and CDR2 is FQNEAQ in the germline V gene. The trim removed 5 bases at V and 7 bases at J, leaving 8 bases unmatched. The CDR3 DNA sequence: TGTGCCAGCAGCCCTAGCGGGAGGGCCTCGGCGACCCAGTACTTC. Protein product: CASSPSGRASATQYF.

V is TRBV20-1 and J is TRBJ2-7; possible D gene TRBD2, 5 bases. V was trimmed by 5 bases and J by 4 bases, leaving 15 bases between them. CDR1 is DFQATT and CDR2 is SNEGSKA in the germline V gene (reference sequence). This CDR3 is built from 13 residues. In nucleotides, the CDR3 is TGCAGTGCTGTCGGGATTAACCGATACGAGCAGTACTTC. Encoded protein: CSAVGINRYEQYF.

The chain combines TRBV5-1 with TRBJ1-5; D gene ambiguous. Trimming removed 2 bases from V and 5 bases from J, with 8 bases in between. The CDR3 is 13 amino acids. CDR1 is SGHRS, CDR2 YFSETQ, per germline. The CDR3 sequence: CASSLGGDQPQHF. CDR3 bases: TGCGCCAGCAGCTTAGGCGGGGATCAGCCCCAGCATTTT.

The sample holds a few counts of this clonotype. The chain combines TRBV5-5 with TRBJ1-1, with 8 bases lining up with TRBD1. The CDR3 is 15 amino acids. Germline V CDR1 and CDR2: SGHKS, YYEKEE (reference sequence). V lost 5 bases to trimming and J lost 9 bases; unmatched junction nucleotides: 15. CDR3 loop: CASRPAGGATVKAFF. In nucleotides, the CDR3 is TGTGCCAGCAGGCCTGCAGGGGGCGCGACCGTTAAAGCTTTCTTT.